This T cell receptor (beta chain) is drawn from a study of blood T cell repertoires in COVID-19. Study-wide context: Acute-phase and convalescent COVID-19 samples originated in the United States, Italy and Spain. In each case, the material was cDNA or gDNA derived from T cells, B-cell-depleted T cells, or PBMCs.

Per the authors' pipeline: Reference gene primers were amplified, and this amplification served to estimate nucleated cell counts. Using immunoSEQ multiplex PCR, the repertoire was profiled, and TCRdb retains in-frame clones only, with some absent. V and J calls and clone size are given by that table; D and trimming were obtained from the DNA. The sample contains tens of thousands of clones, about nine tenths of which appear only once. With V trimmed by 0 bases and J by 4 bases, 5 bases remained unmatched. Germline CDR1 reads SGDLS; CDR2 reads YYNGEE. The length of the CDR3 is 16 residues. This clonotype originated in a human donor in a cohort sampled during active COVID-19. J is TRBJ2-2 and V is TRBV9; TRBD2 agrees at 8 bases. Sequencing was carried out using peripheral blood. The DNA of the CDR3 is TGTGCCAGCAGCGTAGGAAGCGGGAGCGTCACCGGGGAGCTGTTTTTT. Translation: CASSVGSGSVTGELFF.